These 27 T cell receptor beta chains were sequenced from one sample in a study of beta chain features in type 1 diabetes (dated by TCRdb to 2017 to 2018). Library prep was done by the immunoSEQ multiplex PCR assay. The entire isolated RNA was reverse transcribed using the High Capacity cDNA Reverse Transcription Kit, and thus expressed TCRB transcripts were sequenced. The table comes from immuneACCESS by way of TCRdb, which keeps in-frame sequences with V and J called. Part of the clones is missing from these tables; in studies checked, under half for an unresolved V gene and the rest for unknown reasons. The sample has 110,000 to 150,000 clones on record, 6.9% of them singletons. Around 1.5% of the sample goes to the ten largest clones. Sequenced material: central memory CD4+ T cells from blood. The source is a woman aged 30 to 39 in good health.

This clone showed up just a few times. The chain carries TRBV7-2 and TRBJ2-1; TRBD2 agrees at 8 bases. Per germline, CDR1 SGHTA and CDR2 FQGNSA. The ends lost 2 bases at V and 4 bases at J; junction bases unmatched: 4. CDR3 size: 15 residues. In nucleotides, the CDR3 is TGTGCCAGCAGCTTATTTAGCGGGACGTACAATGAGCAGTTCTTC. Residues: CASSLFSGTYNEQFF.

The chain employs TRBV30 and TRBJ2-5, with no clear D. In germline, CDR1 is GTSNPN, CDR2 SVGIG (reference sequence). This CDR3 region has 12 residues. Trimming pared 3 bases from V and 4 bases from J, leaving 9 bases between. This chain's CDR3 is CAWRNSPETQYF. DNA of the CDR3: TGTGCCTGGAGAAACAGCCCAGAGACCCAGTACTTC.

This clone has at least ten counts. V and J are TRBV30 and TRBJ2-2, with D maybe TRBD2 (5 bases). The V end lost 6 bases, the J end lost 5 bases, and 7 bases lay between the germline ends. The CDR3 totals 11 residues. The V gene's germline CDR1 is GTSNPN and CDR2 SVGIG (reference sequence). The CDR3 DNA reads TGTGCCTGTTTAGCGACCGGGGAGCTGTTTTTT. Translated, it gives CACLATGELFF.

This clone has just a few counts. The V call is TRBV6-6, the J call TRBJ1-1, with 7 bases that match TRBD1. Germline V gene sequence: CDR1 MNHNY, CDR2 SVGAGI (reference sequence). J gave up 6 bases and V 8 bases, and 12 bases lay outside the gene matches. This CDR3 spans 14 amino acids. Here the CDR3 DNA reads TGTGCCAGCGACACCCGGGACAGAGGGCCTGAAGCTTTCTTT. Residues: CASDTRDRGPEAFF.

This clone was observed a few times. This chain connects TRBV18 to TRBJ2-1, with 8 bases fitting TRBD1. The CDR3 has 14 residues. Germline values: CDR1 KGHSH, CDR2 LQKENI. Trimming cost V 4 bases and J 7 bases; bases outside gene matches: 6. CDR3 nucleotide sequence: TGTGCCAGCTCACGGAGGACAGGGACGAATGAGCAGTTCTTC. It specifies CASSRRTGTNEQFF.

This clone appeared a few times. The chain recombines TRBV7-3 with TRBJ2-5, with 7 bases matching TRBD2. In germline, CDR1 is SGHTA, CDR2 FQGTGA. Trimming removed 6 bases from V and 1 base from J; junction bases left unmatched: 8. The CDR3 runs 15 residues. CDR3 amino acids: CASSLGGSVQETQYF. The CDR3 DNA sequence: TGTGCCAGCAGTTTGGGCGGGAGTGTCCAAGAGACCCAGTACTTC.

The chain combines TRBV5-1 with TRBJ2-5; D unclear. The end of the DNA is better explained by TRBJ2-7, so the J call may be wrong. Germline V lookup: CDR1 SGHRS, CDR2 YFSETQ. CDR3 size: 14 residues. The CDR3 sequence: CASSSEARNGEQYF. The CDR3, as DNA: TGCGCCAGCAGCTCTGAGGCACGCAACGGCGAGCAGTACTTC.

This chain's CDR3 is CASSVAGVMSTEAFF. In DNA form, the CDR3 reads TGTGCCAGCAGCGTAGCGGGTGTGATGAGCACTGAAGCTTTCTTT. The chain recombines TRBV9 with TRBJ1-1; D unclear. Trimming removed 0 bases at V and 4 bases at J, with 13 bases between. Germline-derived CDR1 and CDR2 are SGDLS and YYNGEE. The CDR3 spans 15 residues.

V usage is TRBV6-5 and J usage is TRBJ1-5; 7 bases fit TRBD1. This CDR3 has 13 amino acids. Germline V CDR1 and CDR2: MNHEY, SVGAGI. With V trimmed by 6 bases and J by 4 bases, 3 bases remained unmatched. CDR3 sequence: CASRGTVNQPQHF. CDR3 in DNA: TGTGCCAGCAGGGGGACAGTTAATCAGCCCCAGCATTTT.

The chain joins TRBV18 to TRBJ2-3; D perhaps matches TRBD2 (6 bases). CDR1 and CDR2 from the germline V gene are KGHSH and LQKENI. Trimming removed 3 bases from V and 1 base from J, with 8 bases in between. This CDR3 comprises 14 residues. As DNA, the CDR3 is TGTGCCAGCTCACCCCCTAGCGGCACAGATACGCAGTATTTT. It is translated as CASSPPSGTDTQYF.

This clone turned up a few times. This chain links TRBV10-3 with TRBJ2-7; 9 nucleotides line up with TRBD1. CDR3 size: 14 residues. CDR1 and CDR2 (germline): ENHRY, SYGVKD. With 6 bases clipped from V and 2 bases from J, the junction kept 5 bases outside the gene matches. This chain's CDR3 is CAIRPGTGTYEQYF. In DNA, the CDR3 is TGTGCCATCAGACCCGGGACAGGGACCTACGAGCAGTACTTC.

In its sample, this clone was seen many times. The chain is built from TRBV15 and TRBJ1-1; 7 bases agree with TRBD1. Germline V CDR1 and CDR2: LNHNV, YYDKDF (reference sequence). V dropped 6 bases and J dropped 0; count of bases not matched to a gene: 4. CDR3 size: 14 residues. For the CDR3, the DNA is TGTGCCACCAGGACAGGGATCCTGAACACTGAAGCTTTCTTT. Translation: CATRTGILNTEAFF.

The chain employs TRBV6-5 and TRBJ2-5; 11 bases are a match to TRBD2. The CDR3 has 16 amino acids. V lost 2 bases, J lost 9 bases, and 11 bases stayed unmatched. Looked up from germline, CDR1 is MNHEY and CDR2 is SVGAGI. The CDR3 coding sequence is TGTGCCAGCAGTTACCCAAGGGGACTAGCGGTCGAGGCCCAGTACTTC. This translates into CASSYPRGLAVEAQYF.

Only a few counts were recorded for this clone. V gene TRBV7-6 combines with J gene TRBJ1-1; the match to TRBD1 covers 7 bases. CDR1 and CDR2 from the germline V gene are SGHVS and FNYEAQ. CDR3 length equals 20 residues. The J segment lost 1 base and the V segment lost 3 bases, leaving 20 bases of the junction unmatched. Here the CDR3 DNA reads TGTGCCAGCAGCTTCGGATCTTCCTTCTCGACAGGGCCAGCGAACACTGAAGCTTTCTTT. It yields the protein CASSFGSSFSTGPANTEAFF.

The sample holds a few counts of this clone. The chain combines TRBV7-2 with TRBJ2-7, with TRBD2 identical over 9 bases. The CDR3 runs 15 residues. Trimming removed 6 bases from V and 4 bases from J; junction bases left unmatched: 10. Germline values: CDR1 SGHTA, CDR2 FQGNSA. CDR3 region: CASSLGGRAVYEQYF. In DNA form, the CDR3 reads TGTGCCAGCAGTCTCGGCGGGAGGGCCGTTTACGAGCAGTACTTC.

This clone was picked up a small number of times. CDR3 DNA sequence: TGTGCCAGCAGCCAAGGACTAGCGGAGAACACAGATACGCAGTATTTT. Protein product: CASSQGLAENTDTQYF. The rearrangement links TRBV16 to TRBJ2-3, with TRBD2 matching 10 bases. V was pared by 2 bases and J by 2 bases, with 4 bases of the junction left unmatched. The length of the CDR3 is 16 residues. CDR1 KGHSY and CDR2 FQNENV come from the germline V gene. Using reference TRBV16 and TRBJ2-3 for the parts outside the CDR3, the full variable domain is GEEVAQTPKHLVRGEGQKAKLYCAPIKGHSYVFWYQQVLKNEFKFLISFQNENVFDETGMPKERFSAKCLPNSPCSLEIQATKLEDSAVYFCASSQGLAENTDTQYFGPGTRLTVL.

This clone has only a few counts. The chain joins TRBV5-1 to TRBJ2-3, with unresolved D. Germline loops: CDR1 SGHRS, CDR2 YFSETQ. V was clipped by 0 bases and J by 3 bases, with 8 bases between them. The CDR3 has 14 amino acids. CDR3 residues: CASSLGPTTDTQYF. Here the CDR3 DNA reads TGCGCCAGCAGCTTGGGCCCTACGACAGATACGCAGTATTTT.

This clone turned up a few times. This sequence joins TRBV7-2 and TRBJ2-3; D perhaps matches TRBD2 (5 bases). The CDR3 has 17 amino acids. Looked up from germline, CDR1 is SGHTA and CDR2 is FQGNSA. Trimming pared 7 bases from V and 0 bases from J, leaving 20 bases between. In DNA form, the CDR3 reads TGTGCCAGCACAAGTCAGCGGTCCAGGTCTAGCACAGATACGCAGTATTTT. Amino acid sequence: CASTSQRSRSSTDTQYF.

V and J are TRBV30 and TRBJ2-5, with 8 bases lining up with TRBD2. J gave up 0 bases and V 3 bases, and 12 bases lay outside the gene matches. The CDR3 loop spans 17 amino acids. CDR1 GTSNPN and CDR2 SVGIG come from the germline V gene (reference sequence). This CDR3 reads CAWSRGGSSGNQETQYF. The DNA for the CDR3 is TGTGCCTGGAGCCGGGGGGGTTCCAGTGGGAACCAAGAGACCCAGTACTTC.

CDR3 sequence: CASSLGLRGTNTEAFF. DNA of the CDR3: TGTGCCAGCAGCCTGGGGCTCAGGGGGACGAACACTGAAGCTTTCTTT. The V gene is TRBV4-2, the J gene TRBJ1-1; the match to TRBD1 covers 7 bases. The germline V gene has CDR1 LGHNA and CDR2 YNFKEQ. This CDR3 comprises 16 residues. V gave up 4 bases and J gave up 1 base; unmatched junction bases: 9.

The chain carries TRBV7-3 and TRBJ2-2; TRBD1 agrees at 7 bases. Germline lookup yields CDR1 SGHTA and CDR2 FQGTGA. V lost 3 bases and J lost 3; bases outside the gene matches: 1. The CDR3 length is 14 residues. CDR3 amino acids: CASSFTGDTGELFF. The DNA for the CDR3 is TGTGCCAGCAGCTTTACAGGGGACACCGGGGAGCTGTTTTTT.

This clone was found a few times. The chain carries TRBV29-1 and TRBJ2-7, with 7 bases that match TRBD2. This CDR3 is built from 14 residues. Germline CDR1 and CDR2: SQVTM and ANQGSEA. Losses at the gene ends were 4 bases for V and 6 bases for J; bases not matched to a gene: 12. CDR3 bases: TGCAGCGTTGTAAAGGGGACTACCTACGGCGAGCAGTACTTC. This encodes CSVVKGTTYGEQYF.

In this sample, this clone turned up a few times. This sequence joins TRBV7-9 and TRBJ2-1; D may be TRBD1 (6 bases). CDR1 is SEHNR and CDR2 is FQNEAQ in the germline V gene (reference sequence). Between the trimmed V and J ends, which lost 5 bases and 8 bases, there was a span of 16 bases. This CDR3 contains 14 residues. The CDR3 coding sequence is TGTGCCAGCAGCCAAGCCGACAGGTTCGATGAGCAGTTCTTC. It translates to CASSQADRFDEQFF.

This clone appeared many times. The CDR3 DNA reads TGTGCCAGCAGTCCTTCCAGGGGTATAAACATTCAGTACTTC. Its protein product is CASSPSRGINIQYF. The chain is built from TRBV28 and TRBJ2-4; a weak D match, TRBD1 (6 bases). The V end lost 5 bases, the J end lost 6 bases, and 14 bases lay between the germline ends. The CDR3 is 14 residues long. Germline-derived CDR1 and CDR2 are MDHEN and SYDVKM.

This clone has just a few counts. This rearrangement joins TRBV4-2 to TRBJ2-1, with TRBD2 matching 10 bases. V lost 0 bases, J lost 4 bases, and 9 bases stayed unmatched. CDR1 LGHNA and CDR2 YNFKEQ come from the germline V gene. The CDR3 loop spans 18 amino acids. The CDR3: CASSQDRIGTSAYNEQFF. The CDR3 bases are TGTGCCAGCAGCCAAGACCGAATTGGGACTAGCGCATACAATGAGCAGTTCTTC.

This clone was observed a few times. V and J are TRBV28 and TRBJ2-5, with D possibly TRBD1 on 6 matching bases. The length of the CDR3 is 14 residues. Germline-derived CDR1 and CDR2 are MDHEN and SYDVKM. The germline V and J ends were trimmed by 7 bases and 5 bases, with 17 bases remaining between them. CDR3 in DNA: TGTGCCAGCACCAAACAGGGTTCCTGGGAGACCCAGTACTTC. The encoded protein is CASTKQGSWETQYF.

Only a few counts were recorded for this clone. This sample also contains other DNA sequences that code for the same CDR3. The V and J genes are TRBV18 and TRBJ2-5; the D gene is possibly TRBD1 (6 bases). Germline CDR1 KGHSH, CDR2 LQKENI. This CDR3 is built from 14 residues. Trimming shortened V by 3 bases and J by 1 base, and 9 bases separated the two germline ends. The CDR3 reads CASSPDRIQETQYF. The CDR3 DNA reads TGTGCCAGCTCACCCGACAGGATCCAAGAGACCCAGTACTTC.